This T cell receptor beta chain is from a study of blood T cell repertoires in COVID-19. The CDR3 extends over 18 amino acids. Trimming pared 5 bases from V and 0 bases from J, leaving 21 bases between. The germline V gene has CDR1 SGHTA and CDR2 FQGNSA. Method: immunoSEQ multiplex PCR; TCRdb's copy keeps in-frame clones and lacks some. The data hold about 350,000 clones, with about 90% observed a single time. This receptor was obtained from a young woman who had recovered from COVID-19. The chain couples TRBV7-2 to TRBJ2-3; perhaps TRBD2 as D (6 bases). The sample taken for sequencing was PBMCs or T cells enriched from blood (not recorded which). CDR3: CASSQGNGGGVSTDTQYF. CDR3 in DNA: TGTGCCAGCAGCCAAGGGAATGGTGGCGGGGTCAGCACAGATACGCAGTATTTT.